The next 21 T cell receptor beta chains were all read from a single sample in a study of T-cell memory formation after mild COVID-19. TCRdb processed the 5' RACE reads anew with MiXCR; each CDR3 protein has one entry. Of about 400,000 distinct CDR3 sequences listed, around 15% are singletons. Material: PBMCs or a T cell subset sorted from them (not recorded which). Every receptor here comes from a man aged 18-30 years who had mild COVID-19 (a few samples of this study predate the infection). Cell type and time point are not known.

In its sample, this clonotype was seen a few times. V is TRBV6-2 or TRBV6-3 and J is TRBJ1-5; TRBD1 aligns across 8 bases. V dropped 5 bases and J dropped 7; count of bases not matched to a gene: 4. CDR1 and CDR2 from the germline V gene are MNHEY and SVGEGT. The CDR3 sequence is 13 residues long. The CDR3 loop is CASSVDRAQPQHF. The CDR3 DNA reads TGTGCCAGCAGTGTGGACAGGGCCCAGCCCCAGCATTTT.

V usage is TRBV4-1 and J usage is TRBJ1-6; TRBD1 matches 9 bases. Trimming at V came to 3 bases and at J to 7 bases, leaving 1 base not matched to a gene. Germline loops: CDR1 MGHRA, CDR2 YSYEKL. The CDR3 is made up of 14 amino acids. CDR3 in DNA: TGCGCCAGCAGCCACGACAGGGGGAATTCACCCCTCCACTTT. It is translated as CASSHDRGNSPLHF.

V is TRBV20-1 and J is TRBJ2-5, with D perhaps TRBD1 (6 bases). Trimming stripped 5 bases from V and 1 base from J, with 11 bases between. Germline values: CDR1 DFQATT, CDR2 SNEGSKA (reference sequence). The CDR3 consists of 13 residues. The CDR3 DNA is TGCAGTGCTCCGCTGACAGGCCAAGAGACCCAGTACTTC. As protein: CSAPLTGQETQYF.

CDR3 nucleotide sequence: TGTGCCAGCAGCTCGCACACCCCCAGGGGAGACACCGGGGAGCTGTTTTTT. Translation: CASSSHTPRGDTGELFF. The chain carries TRBV7-3 and TRBJ2-2; weak D call: TRBD1 (6 bases). The CDR3 contains 17 residues. Trimming took off 4 bases at V and 3 bases at J, with 18 bases between the two ends. Germline V lookup: CDR1 SGHTA, CDR2 FQGTGA.

The chain uses TRBV7-2 and TRBJ1-2, with D perhaps TRBD1 (6 bases). Trimming removed 3 bases from V and 7 bases from J, with 24 bases in between. Germline CDR1 reads SGHTA; CDR2 reads FQGNSA. This CDR3 spans 17 amino acids. CDR3 region: CASSFDFPGVSQRGYTF. CDR3 in DNA: TGTGCCAGCAGCTTCGATTTCCCAGGGGTGTCGCAGCGTGGCTACACCTTC.

This chain uses TRBV6-5 with TRBJ2-3; 9 positions agree with TRBD2. The CDR3 spans 16 residues. V shed 0 bases and J 6 bases; nucleotides not matched to a gene: 7. The germline V gene has CDR1 MNHEY and CDR2 SVGAGI. This CDR3 reads CASSYSPRGGRDTQYF. CDR3 sequence (DNA): TGTGCCAGCAGTTACTCGCCGCGGGGGGGCAGGGATACGCAGTATTTT.

There are a few counts of this clonotype. The chain carries TRBV7-9 and TRBJ2-4; the D call may be TRBD1 or TRBD2 (6 bases each). The ends were cut back, 5 bases at V and 0 bases at J, with 20 bases in the middle. There are 18 residues in the CDR3. In germline, CDR1 is SEHNR, CDR2 FQNEAQ (reference sequence). This chain's CDR3 is CASSPLRGAILAKNIQYF. CDR3 DNA: TGTGCCAGCAGCCCCCTAAGGGGGGCAATCTTAGCCAAAAACATTCAGTACTTC.

This clonotype was detected many times. The genes are TRBV7-2 and TRBJ1-2; D might be TRBD1 (5 bases). Germline V lookup: CDR1 SGHTA, CDR2 FQGNSA. The CDR3 runs to 15 residues. Between the trimmed V and J ends, which lost 0 bases and 7 bases, there was a span of 15 bases. The chain's CDR3 is CASSLAWGDLSGYTF. DNA for the CDR3: TGTGCCAGCAGCTTAGCATGGGGGGACCTCTCTGGCTACACCTTC.

The chain employs TRBV27 and TRBJ2-7; D is tentatively TRBD1 or TRBD2 (5 bases each). Germline V gives CDR1 MNHEY, CDR2 SMNVEV (reference sequence). The CDR3 runs to 13 residues. Trimming stripped 8 bases from V and 3 bases from J, with 14 bases between. The CDR3 spells CASGVSGSYEQYF. The CDR3 nucleotides are TGTGCCAGCGGGGTATCAGGGAGCTACGAGCAGTACTTC.

There are a few counts of this clonotype. This sequence joins TRBV4-3 and TRBJ2-2, with 13 bases matching TRBD2. The V gene end was trimmed by 5 bases and the J gene end by 7 bases; junction bases not matched to a gene: 10. The CDR3 loop spans 17 amino acids. Germline CDR1 reads LGHNA; CDR2 reads YSLEER. CDR3 in DNA: TGCGCCAGCAGCGAGAGACTAGCGGGGGGCAGGGGCGGGGAGCTGTTTTTT. Its translation is CASSERLAGGRGGELFF.

This clonotype came up a few times. The chain carries TRBV15 and TRBJ1-3; 11 nucleotides agree with TRBD1. The CDR3 consists of 18 residues. The V segment lost 2 bases and the J segment 4 bases; nucleotides outside the gene matches: 10. Germline CDR1 and CDR2: LNHNV and YYDKDF (reference sequence). CDR3 bases: TGTGCCACCAGCAGACCCTGGGACAGGGGGTCCTCAGGAAACACCATATATTTT. Amino acids: CATSRPWDRGSSGNTIYF. The entire variable domain, with the rest obtained from reference TRBV15 and TRBJ1-3, is as follows: DAMVIQNPRYQVTQFGKPVTLSCSQTLNHNVMYWYQQKSSQAPKLLFHYYDKDFNNEADTPDNFQSRRPNTSFCFLDIRSPGLGDTAMYLCATSRPWDRGSSGNTIYFGEGSWLTVV.

V is TRBV6-5 and J is TRBJ2-7; 11 nucleotides match TRBD2. From germline, CDR1 is MNHEY and CDR2 SVGAGI. The CDR3 extends over 15 amino acids. The J segment lost 3 bases and the V segment lost 5 bases, leaving 6 bases of the junction unmatched. The CDR3, as DNA: TGTGCCAGCAGTCCACTAGCGGGGGCTATCTACGAGCAGTACGTC. Its translation is CASSPLAGAIYEQYV.

The CDR3 sequence is CASSLASGNYEQYF. As DNA, the CDR3 is TGTGCCAGCAGCTTGGCTAGCGGGAACTACGAGCAGTACTTC. The V gene is TRBV7-2, the J gene TRBJ2-7, with 9 bases lining up with TRBD2. Germline values: CDR1 SGHTA, CDR2 FQGNSA. The junction had 3 bases not matched to a gene; V was cut back by 3 bases and J by 3 bases. This CDR3 region has 14 residues.

The chain carries TRBV5-1 and TRBJ2-3, with TRBD1 as a possible D gene (6 bases). In germline, CDR1 is SGHRS, CDR2 YFSETQ. The V gene lost 2 bases and the J gene lost 5 bases, with 15 bases spanning the gap. This CDR3 is built from 15 residues. In DNA form, the CDR3 reads TGCGCCAGCAGCTTTGGACGGGGCAGGGGAGATACGCAGTATTTT. Translating it yields CASSFGRGRGDTQYF.

The sample holds a few counts of this clonotype. This chain connects TRBV5-1 to TRBJ1-4; maybe TRBD1 (5 bases). CDR1 and CDR2 (germline): SGHRS, YFSETQ. The CDR3 covers 18 residues. V lost 0 bases and J 1 base, leaving 16 bases between the germline ends. The DNA for the CDR3 is TGCGCCAGCAGCTTGGGGCCGGGGGTCGGGGAAACTAATGAAAAACTGTTTTTT. It specifies CASSLGPGVGETNEKLFF.

This clonotype was detected a few times. This chain uses TRBV5-4 with TRBJ2-5; 12 nucleotides line up with TRBD2. Germline assignment: CDR1 SGHNT and CDR2 YYREEE (reference sequence). The CDR3 extends over 15 amino acids. Losses at the gene ends were 3 bases for V and 5 bases for J; bases not matched to a gene: 5. The CDR3, as DNA: TGTGCCAGCAGCTGGACTAGCGGGGACGGGGAGACCCAGTACTTC. This translates into CASSWTSGDGETQYF.

V gene TRBV6-1 combines with J gene TRBJ1-6; unclear D gene. The CDR3 runs to 14 residues. V lost 5 bases and J 8 bases, leaving 13 bases between the germline ends. From germline, CDR1 is MNHNS and CDR2 SASEGT. The chain's CDR3 is CASSITLADSPLHF. For the CDR3, the DNA is TGTGCCAGCAGTATAACGCTTGCTGATTCACCCCTCCACTTT.

There are a few counts of this clonotype. V is TRBV10-3 and J is TRBJ2-5; D is possibly TRBD1 or TRBD2 (5 bases each). This CDR3 contains 15 residues. Germline V gives CDR1 ENHRY, CDR2 SYGVKD. The V and J ends lost 1 base and 7 bases respectively, with 16 bases between them. The chain's CDR3 is CAISEWSSPRVTQYF. The CDR3 nucleotides are TGTGCCATCAGTGAGTGGTCTAGCCCCAGGGTGACCCAGTACTTC.

The J gene is TRBJ1-6, the V gene TRBV5-1, with no clear D. This CDR3 is built from 15 residues. CDR1 is SGHRS and CDR2 is YFSETQ in the germline V gene. With 0 bases removed from V and 7 bases from J, the gap between germline ends came to 11 bases. As DNA, the CDR3 is TGCGCCAGCAGCTTGGCAATGGGGATCAATTCACCCCTCCACTTT. Protein sequence: CASSLAMGINSPLHF.

There are many counts of this clonotype. DNA for the CDR3: TGTGCCAGCAGTGCACCGGGCGGAGATGGCTACACCTTC. Its protein is CASSAPGGDGYTF. The chain carries TRBV2 and TRBJ1-2; D uncertain. V was shortened by 4 bases and J by 6 bases, with 12 bases between the two germline ends. Germline lookup yields CDR1 SNHLY and CDR2 FYNNEI. The CDR3 totals 13 residues.

This chain joins TRBV28 and TRBJ1-2; D unresolved. V lost 2 bases to trimming and J lost 3 bases, with 10 bases between them. Germline values: CDR1 MDHEN, CDR2 SYDVKM. This CDR3 region has 14 residues. The CDR3 coding sequence is TGTGCCAGCAGTTTAACCCAGGCCCACTATGGCTACACCTTC. Amino acid sequence: CASSLTQAHYGYTF.